The following is a T cell receptor beta chain sequence with its context. The antigen is undetermined. The data stem from a study of tumor-infiltrating lymphocytes in localized non-small cell lung cancer. Regarding the study as a whole: Technical variation could not be separated from intratumor heterogeneity here. Higher tumor T cell infiltration than in uninvolved lung was supported by TCRbeta sequencing.

The repertoire was sequenced with immunoSEQ multiplex PCR; TCRdb's copy has only in-frame clones and lacks some. The data show several thousand clones, roughly 81% seen once. Trimming pared 3 bases from V and 5 bases from J, leaving 11 bases between. Germline loops: CDR1 SGHVS, CDR2 FQNEAQ. The CDR3 contains 15 residues. This rearrangement joins TRBV7-8 to TRBJ1-6; perhaps TRBD1 as D (6 bases). The receptor was derived from a human donor with non-small cell lung cancer. The specimen was lung tumor tissue. CDR3 protein: CASSFLTGHNSPLHF. Here the CDR3 DNA reads TGTGCCAGCAGCTTCCTCACAGGGCATAATTCACCCCTCCACTTT.